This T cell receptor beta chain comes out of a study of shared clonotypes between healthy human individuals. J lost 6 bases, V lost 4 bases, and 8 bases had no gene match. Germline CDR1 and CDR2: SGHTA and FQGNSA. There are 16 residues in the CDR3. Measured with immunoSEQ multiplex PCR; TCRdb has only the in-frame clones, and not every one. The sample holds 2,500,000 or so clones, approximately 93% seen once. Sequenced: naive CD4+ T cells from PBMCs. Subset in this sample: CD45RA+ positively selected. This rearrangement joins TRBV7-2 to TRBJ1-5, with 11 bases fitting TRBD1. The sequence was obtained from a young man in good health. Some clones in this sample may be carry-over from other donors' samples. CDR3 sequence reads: CASSSRGQGVSQPQHF. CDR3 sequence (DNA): TGTGCCAGCAGCTCCCGGGGACAGGGGGTTTCTCAGCCCCAGCATTTT.